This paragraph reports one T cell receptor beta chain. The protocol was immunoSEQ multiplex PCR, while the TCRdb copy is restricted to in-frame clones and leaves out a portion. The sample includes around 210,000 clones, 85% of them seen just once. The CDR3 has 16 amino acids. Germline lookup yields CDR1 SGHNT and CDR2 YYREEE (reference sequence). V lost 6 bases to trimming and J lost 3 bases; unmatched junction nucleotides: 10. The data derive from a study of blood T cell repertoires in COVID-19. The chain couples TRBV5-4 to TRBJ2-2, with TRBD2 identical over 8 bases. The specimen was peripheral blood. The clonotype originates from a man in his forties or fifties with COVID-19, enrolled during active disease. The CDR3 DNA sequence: TGTGCCAGCACCCTTCCGGGGGGGGAGGACACCGGGGAGCTGTTTTTT. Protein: CASTLPGGEDTGELFF.